This T cell receptor beta chain was captured by sequencing in a study of early T cells in non-severe SARS-CoV-2 infection. Study details: Bulk RNA isolated from unsorted whole blood underwent sequencing; chains were not paired.

The germline V and J ends were trimmed by 1 base and 8 bases, with 17 bases remaining between them. The CDR3 is 15 residues long. The germline V gene encodes CDR1 SEHNR and CDR2 FQNEAQ (reference sequence). With respect to this clonotype: Its antigen remains unidentified.

Whole-study results and caveats: Private and CD4 specificities were missed by VDJdb matching, which favored anti-spike CD8 responses.

Unique molecular identifiers were attached to individual cDNA molecules. In TCRdb, the 5' RACE reads were re-called with MiXCR into one record per CDR3 protein. The sample lists more than 65,000 distinct CDR3 sequences, roughly 15% occurring once. The chain combines TRBV7-9 with TRBJ1-2; possible D gene TRBD1, 5 bases. The sample taken for sequencing was whole blood. The clonotype originates from an adult who was a healthcare worker with PCR-confirmed SARS-CoV-2 infection or an uninfected control (not recorded which). CDR3 in amino acids: CASSLDRTGRRGYTF. The CDR3 coding sequence is TGTGCCAGCAGCTTAGATAGAACAGGCCGTCGAGGCTACACCTTC.